The source of this T cell receptor beta chain is a study of immune cell composition in non-small cell lung cancer. The wider study: Lung adenocarcinoma or squamous carcinoma made up most tumours. Regarding the study as a whole: About four fifths of squamous and approximately 30% of adenocarcinoma cases had tumour-associated clones >0.5%. Shared sequences between tumour-reactive and dominant in vivo clones were not proven.

Normal lung sampling was at least 3 cm from the tumour, as distant as possible. Genomic DNA came from frozen unsorted single-cell suspensions. Comment on this clone: The antigen remains undetermined.

Sequenced by immunoSEQ multiplex PCR; TCRdb stores in-frame clones only, minus some. This table has 440 or so clones, 70% appearing once. The V gene lost 1 base and the J gene lost 10 bases, with 11 bases spanning the gap. The CDR3 totals 13 residues. Germline V gives CDR1 LGHNA, CDR2 YSLEER. The sequence derives from a human donor with non-small cell lung cancer. The J gene is TRBJ2-1, the V gene TRBV4-3, with D unclear. Sequenced material: non-adjacent lung tissue. The CDR3 sequence is CASSQVTSFEQFF. CDR3 nucleotides: TGCGCCAGCAGCCAAGTAACCAGCTTCGAGCAGTTCTTC.